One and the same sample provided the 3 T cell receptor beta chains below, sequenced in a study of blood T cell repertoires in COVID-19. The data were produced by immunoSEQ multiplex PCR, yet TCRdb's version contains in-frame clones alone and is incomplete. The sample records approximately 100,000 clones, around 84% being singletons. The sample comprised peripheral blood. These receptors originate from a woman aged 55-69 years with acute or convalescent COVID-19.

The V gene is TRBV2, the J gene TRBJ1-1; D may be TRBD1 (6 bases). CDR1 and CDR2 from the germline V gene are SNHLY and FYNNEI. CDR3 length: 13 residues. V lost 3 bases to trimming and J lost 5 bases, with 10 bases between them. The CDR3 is CASSDRGLTEAFF. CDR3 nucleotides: TGTGCCAGCAGTGACAGGGGATTAACTGAAGCTTTCTTT.

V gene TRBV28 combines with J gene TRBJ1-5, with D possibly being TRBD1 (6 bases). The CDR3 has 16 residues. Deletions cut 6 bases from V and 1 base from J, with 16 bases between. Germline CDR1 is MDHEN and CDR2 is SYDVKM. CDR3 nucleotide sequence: TGTGCCAGCAGCCCCCGGGGGGCGCCGAGCAATCAGCCCCAGCATTTT. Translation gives CASSPRGAPSNQPQHF.

As DNA, the CDR3 is TGTGCCAGCAGCCCACTGAACCCTGGAAACACCATATATTTT. This translates into CASSPLNPGNTIYF. This chain uses TRBV28 with TRBJ1-3; D remains ambiguous. V was trimmed by 6 bases and J by 2 bases, leaving 11 bases between them. The germline V gene has CDR1 MDHEN and CDR2 SYDVKM. The CDR3 is made up of 14 amino acids.